The 5 T cell receptor beta chains below were found in one sample sequenced in a study of blood T cell repertoires in COVID-19. Libraries were prepared by immunoSEQ multiplex PCR; TCRdb keeps only in-frame clonotypes and omits some of them. The sample carries roughly 86,000 clones, about 88% recorded once. Specimen: peripheral blood. The receptors stem from a man in his forties or fifties with acute or convalescent COVID-19.

The chain couples TRBV12-3 or TRBV12-4 to TRBJ1-2; D not resolved. The CDR3 spans 11 residues. V lost 6 bases and J lost 3, with 5 bases in between. The CDR3 loop is CASRSYYGYTF. CDR3 in DNA: TGTGCCAGCAGGTCTTACTATGGCTACACCTTC.

The rearrangement joins TRBV5-4 to TRBJ2-3, with a weak D call TRBD1 (6 bases). V was trimmed by 4 bases and J by 10 bases, leaving 25 bases between them. Germline CDR1 and CDR2: SGHNT and YYREEE (reference sequence). The CDR3 loop spans 16 amino acids. CDR3 region: CASSPNPRGGPLSQYF. CDR3 DNA: TGTGCCAGCAGCCCCAACCCCAGGGGTGGTCCCTTATCGCAGTATTTT.

This clone has more than one count but fewer than ten. This chain joins TRBV6-4 and TRBJ2-1, with 9 bases identical to TRBD1. The CDR3 sequence is 15 residues long. V dropped 3 bases and J dropped 4; count of bases not matched to a gene: 4. Germline CDR1 and CDR2: MRHNA and SNTAGT. The CDR3 sequence is CASSEGDRAYNEQFF. In nucleotides, the CDR3 is TGTGCCAGCAGTGAAGGGGACAGGGCATACAATGAGCAGTTCTTC.

This chain uses TRBV7-2 with TRBJ2-7; tentative D call: TRBD2 (6 bases). The V gene's germline CDR1 is SGHTA and CDR2 FQGNSA. Trimming shortened V by 5 bases and J by 7 bases, and 24 bases separated the two germline ends. The CDR3 contains 16 residues. CDR3 sequence (DNA): TGTGCCAGCAGCCCGATACTGACTAGTGGGATAGATGAGCAGTACTTC. Amino acid sequence: CASSPILTSGIDEQYF.

The chain is built from TRBV10-2 and TRBJ2-1, with TRBD2 matching 8 bases. J lost 7 bases, V lost 5 bases, and 10 bases had no gene match. The CDR3 contains 15 residues. Per germline, CDR1 WSHSY and CDR2 SAAADI. CDR3 in amino acids: CASSSLAGPRNEQFF. CDR3 DNA sequence: TGCGCCAGCAGTTCTTTAGCGGGACCGAGGAATGAGCAGTTCTTC.